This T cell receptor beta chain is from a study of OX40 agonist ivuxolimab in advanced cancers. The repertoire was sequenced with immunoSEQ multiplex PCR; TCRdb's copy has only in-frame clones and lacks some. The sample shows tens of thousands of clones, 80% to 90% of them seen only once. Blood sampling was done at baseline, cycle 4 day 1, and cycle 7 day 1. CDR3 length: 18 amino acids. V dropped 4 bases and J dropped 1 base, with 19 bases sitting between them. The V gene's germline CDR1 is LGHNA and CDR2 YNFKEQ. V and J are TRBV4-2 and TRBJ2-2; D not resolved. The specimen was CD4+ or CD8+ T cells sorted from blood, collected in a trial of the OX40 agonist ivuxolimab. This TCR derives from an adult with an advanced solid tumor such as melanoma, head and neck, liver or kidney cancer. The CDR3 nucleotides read TGTGCCAGCAGCCTCTTAGTGGGGTCTGATCGGAACACCGGGGAGCTGTTTTTT. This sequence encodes CASSLLVGSDRNTGELFF.